This is a list of T cell receptor beta chains from one sample in a study of OX40 agonist ivuxolimab in advanced cancers. Clones were sequenced by immunoSEQ multiplex PCR, and TCRdb holds only the in-frame ones, with some missing. Counted here are some 63,000 clones, 90% to 95% occurring once; the ten biggest clones make up around 20%. The specimen comprised CD4+ or CD8+ T cells sorted from blood, sampled in a trial of the OX40 agonist ivuxolimab. These receptors came from an adult with an advanced solid tumor such as melanoma, head and neck, liver or kidney cancer. Both conserved end residues are part of each CDR3. The D gene is left open where the match is weak. A row's size may be missing; if present it is once, few, many or a size class.

D	size	J	V	CDR3	DNA
NA	NA	TRBJ2-7	TRBV9	CASSVASRDYEQYF	TGTGCCAGCAGCGTAGCTTCCAGGGACTACGAGCAGTACTTC
TRBD1	NA	TRBJ2-7	TRBV5-8	CASSSGTGGDEQYF	TGTGCCAGCAGTTCCGGGACAGGGGGAGACGAGCAGTACTTC
NA	NA	TRBJ1-3	TRBV19	CASSIWGSVGNTIYF	TGTGCCAGTAGTATTTGGGGGAGTGTTGGAAACACCATATATTTT
NA	NA	TRBJ1-1	TRBV5-5	CASRPPGGHTEAFF	TGTGCCAGCAGGCCCCCCGGGGGCCACACTGAAGCTTTCTTT
NA	NA	TRBJ1-2	TRBV9	CASSVGGGDYGYTF	TGTGCCAGCAGCGTAGGCGGGGGCGACTATGGCTACACCTTC
NA	NA	TRBJ2-7	TRBV6-5	CASSYSIRRGQNF	TGTGCCAGCAGTTACTCTATCAGGAGGGGACAGAACTTC
NA	NA	TRBJ2-7	TRBV5-1	CASSLVYGAMGEQYF	TGCGCCAGCAGCTTGGTATACGGAGCCATGGGGGAGCAGTACTTC
TRBD1	NA	TRBJ1-1	TRBV27	CASYPRGAYTEAFF	TGTGCCAGCTATCCCAGGGGGGCCTACACTGAAGCTTTCTTT
TRBD1	NA	TRBJ2-4	TRBV9	CASSPRPLGQLAKNIQYF	TGTGCCAGCAGCCCAAGGCCCCTGGGACAGCTAGCCAAAAACATTCAGTACTTC
NA	NA	TRBJ2-1	TRBV7-2	CASSSGPGNEQFF	TGTGCCAGCAGCTCGGGACCCGGGAATGAGCAGTTCTTC
NA	NA	TRBJ2-7	TRBV7-3	CASSSTRGTGPYEQYF	TGTGCCAGCAGCTCCACTCGGGGCACTGGCCCATACGAGCAGTACTTC
TRBD2	few	TRBJ2-1	TRBV27	CASSLSSLSLAGYNEQFF	TGTGCCAGCAGTTTATCATCTCTGTCCCTAGCGGGGTACAATGAGCAGTTCTTC
TRBD1	NA	TRBJ1-1	TRBV27	CASSTYPGQSLNTEAFF	TGTGCCAGCAGTACATACCCGGGACAGTCCTTGAACACTGAAGCTTTCTTT
TRBD2	NA	TRBJ2-4	TRBV19	CASSIAAAGGWWYF	TGTGCCAGTAGTATAGCCGCAGCGGGAGGGTGGTGGTACTTC
TRBD1	NA	TRBJ2-7	TRBV7-8	CASTDRDYEQYF	TGTGCCAGCACGGACAGGGACTACGAGCAGTACTTC
NA	NA	TRBJ1-5	TRBV10-1	CASSESLDSLPPPDGTSEGQPQHF	TGCGCCAGCAGTGAGTCGCTCGACAGTCTTCCTCCCCCTGACGGGACTTCCGAGGGCCAGCCCCAGCATTTT
NA	NA	TRBJ2-5	TRBV4-3	CASSQDRTFQETQYF	TGCGCCAGCAGCCAAGACCGGACATTCCAAGAGACCCAGTACTTC
NA	NA	TRBJ1-4	TRBV7-2	CASSFGISNEKLFF	TGTGCCAGCAGCTTCGGGATTTCTAATGAAAAACTGTTTTTT
NA	NA	TRBJ2-3	TRBV7-2	CASSLVGDGDTQYF	TGTGCCAGCAGCTTAGTCGGAGACGGGGATACGCAGTATTTT
NA	few	TRBJ1-1	TRBV4-2	CASSQDEGPEAFF	TGTGCCAGCAGCCAAGACGAGGGCCCTGAAGCTTTCTTT
NA	NA	TRBJ2-7	TRBV14	CASSQDLGPNYEQYF	TGTGCCAGCAGCCAAGATCTTGGACCGAACTACGAGCAGTACTTC
NA	NA	TRBJ1-5	TRBV6-1	CASKRAYLNQPQHF	TGTGCCAGCAAAAGAGCATACCTCAATCAGCCCCAGCATTTT
TRBD2	NA	TRBJ2-3	TRBV10-3	CAMRPGGREGTDTQYF	TGTGCCATGAGGCCGGGGGGACGGGAGGGCACAGATACGCAGTATTTT
TRBD2	NA	TRBJ2-1	TRBV9	CASSVSAGAYNEQFF	TGTGCCAGCAGCGTATCAGCGGGAGCCTACAATGAGCAGTTCTTC
TRBD1	NA	TRBJ1-3	TRBV5-6	CASRHRLGTDLNTIYF	TGTGCCAGCAGACACCGACTAGGGACAGATTTGAACACCATATATTTT
NA	NA	TRBJ2-1	TRBV5-1	CASSLDRNEQFF	TGCGCCAGCAGCTTAGACCGGAATGAGCAGTTCTTC
TRBD1	NA	TRBJ2-1	TRBV9	CASSPRGQGYNEQFF	TGTGCCAGCAGCCCTAGGGGGCAGGGGTACAATGAGCAGTTCTTC
TRBD2	NA	TRBJ2-5	TRBV7-2	CARRKREGETQYF	TGTGCCAGACGGAAGCGGGAGGGAGAGACCCAGTACTTC
NA	NA	TRBJ2-1	TRBV29-1	CSVGGADRRNEQFF	TGCAGCGTGGGGGGGGCGGACAGACGCAATGAGCAGTTCTTC
NA	NA	TRBJ1-1	TRBV27	CASSLDRWRGTEAFF	TGTGCCAGCAGCCTAGACAGGTGGCGGGGGACTGAAGCTTTCTTT
NA	NA	TRBJ1-4	TRBV9	CASSSSYATNEKLFF	TGTGCCAGCAGCTCCTCCTACGCAACTAATGAAAAACTGTTTTTT
TRBD2	NA	TRBJ2-2	TRBV9	CASSILSGRYPGELFF	TGTGCCAGCAGCATCCTTAGCGGGAGGTACCCCGGGGAGCTGTTTTTT
TRBD1	NA	TRBJ1-1	TRBV4-1	CASSLGQGRGAFF	TGCGCCAGCAGCCTTGGACAGGGCCGGGGAGCTTTCTTT
NA	NA	TRBJ2-3	TRBV5-4	CASSLESTDTQYF	TGTGCCAGCAGCTTGGAATCTACAGATACGCAGTATTTT
TRBD2	NA	TRBJ2-7	TRBV19	CASSSVSGNSYEQYF	TGTGCCAGTAGTTCCGTCAGCGGGAATTCCTACGAGCAGTACTTC
NA	NA	TRBJ1-1	TRBV7-9	CASSLAVEAFF	TGTGCCAGCAGCCTGGCAGTCGAAGCTTTCTTT
NA	NA	TRBJ2-7	TRBV7-3	CASSQGTGWEQYF	TGTGCCAGCAGCCAAGGGACGGGATGGGAGCAGTACTTC
NA	NA	TRBJ2-1	TRBV11-2	CASSPPLHEQFF	TGTGCCAGCAGCCCACCTCTGCATGAGCAGTTCTTC
NA	few	TRBJ2-5	TRBV27	CASRTLLLGGETQYF	TGTGCCAGCAGGACCCTATTATTAGGAGGAGAGACCCAGTACTTC